This is a list of T cell receptor beta chains from one sample in a study of identifying expanded T cells in peripheral blood. Here immunoSEQ multiplex PCR was the method, and the copy in TCRdb shows in-frame clones only, minus some. The table lists fewer than 85,000 clones, 70% to 90% of them singletons. The sample consisted of blood. The receptors were gathered from a person aged 18 to 75 in good health. Both conserved end residues are part of each CDR3. Each record gives: V gene, clone size, D gene, J gene, CDR3 DNA, CDR3 protein. The D gene is left open where the match is weak. Clone size, where shown, is once, few, many, or a class for clones that have expanded.

>TRBV7-8|-|-|TRBJ1-1
TGTGCCAGCAGCCACCCCGTAGGGGCGGGAACGGGCACTGAAGCTTTCTTT
CASSHPVGAGTGTEAFF
>TRBV28|-|TRBD1|TRBJ2-1
TGTGCCAGCAGTTTTTACTATACAGACAGGGGACGAAGCTCCTACAATGAGCAGTTCTTC
CASSFYYTDRGRSSYNEQFF
>TRBV15|-|-|TRBJ2-1
TGTGCCACCAGCAGCGAGGGGGGAACCTGGTACAATGAGCAGTTCTTC
CATSSEGGTWYNEQFF
>TRBV6-1|-|-|TRBJ2-6
TGTGCCAGCAGCTCGGGACAGGCCAACGTCCTGACTTTC
CASSSGQANVLTF
>TRBV7-2|-|-|TRBJ2-7
TGTGCCAGCAGTCCGGGTGACAGGACTGCCTACGAGCAGTACTTC
CASSPGDRTAYEQYF
>TRBV7-2|-|TRBD1|TRBJ1-3
TGTGCCAGCAGCTCGGGGACAGGCGGAAACACCATATATTTT
CASSSGTGGNTIYF
>TRBV29-1|-|TRBD2|TRBJ2-1
TGCAGCGTGACAGGACTAGCGGGATCCACCTACAATGAGCAGTTCTTC
CSVTGLAGSTYNEQFF
>TRBV30|-|TRBD2|TRBJ2-3
TGTGCCTGGAGTGTGGGGGGAGGACCTCTAGCGGGAAGTAGCGATACGCAGTATTTT
CAWSVGGGPLAGSSDTQYF
>TRBV6-5|-|-|TRBJ1-1
TGTGCCAGCTCCCACCTCACTGAAGCTTTCTTT
CASSHLTEAFF
>TRBV18|-|-|TRBJ2-1
TGTGCCAGCTCAACCCTCTCTAGAGAGGTTTACAATGAGCAGTTCTTC
CASSTLSREVYNEQFF
>TRBV10-3|-|-|TRBJ2-6
TGTGCCATCACCCCGTTTGAGTCACGTACTGGGGCCAACGTCCTGACTTTC
CAITPFESRTGANVLTF
>TRBV2|-|-|TRBJ2-7
TGTGCCAGCAGGCAAGGAGGAGCATCCTACGAGCAGTACTTC
CASRQGGASYEQYF
>TRBV29-1|-|TRBD2|TRBJ2-1
TGCAGCGCTAACCAGGGCCTAGCGGGGGTCAATGAGCAGTTCTTC
CSANQGLAGVNEQFF
>TRBV7-3|-|-|TRBJ2-6
TGTGCCAGCAGCCCTCCCTCCGGGACGACGCCTGGGGCCAACGTCCTGACTTTC
CASSPPSGTTPGANVLTF
>TRBV28|once|-|TRBJ1-1
TGTGCCAGCAGTCTCCGATTAGGTATCTTCGCCACTGAAGCTTTCTTT
CASSLRLGIFATEAFF
>TRBV6-6|-|TRBD1|TRBJ2-7
TGTGCCAGCAAGTGGGCCGGGACAGGGGGAGAGCAGTACTTC
CASKWAGTGGEQYF
>TRBV5-4|-|TRBD1|TRBJ2-1
TGTGCCAGCAGCTCTGGAAACAGGGGGGCCTACAATGAGCAGTTCTTC
CASSSGNRGAYNEQFF
>TRBV7-9|-|TRBD1|TRBJ2-7
TGTGCCAGCAGCTTAGAGAGGTGGGGACAGGACCGCTACGAGCAGTACTTC
CASSLERWGQDRYEQYF
>TRBV19|-|TRBD1|TRBJ2-3
TGTGCCAGTAGTTTTCCGACAGGGGGAGCAGATACGCAGTATTTT
CASSFPTGGADTQYF